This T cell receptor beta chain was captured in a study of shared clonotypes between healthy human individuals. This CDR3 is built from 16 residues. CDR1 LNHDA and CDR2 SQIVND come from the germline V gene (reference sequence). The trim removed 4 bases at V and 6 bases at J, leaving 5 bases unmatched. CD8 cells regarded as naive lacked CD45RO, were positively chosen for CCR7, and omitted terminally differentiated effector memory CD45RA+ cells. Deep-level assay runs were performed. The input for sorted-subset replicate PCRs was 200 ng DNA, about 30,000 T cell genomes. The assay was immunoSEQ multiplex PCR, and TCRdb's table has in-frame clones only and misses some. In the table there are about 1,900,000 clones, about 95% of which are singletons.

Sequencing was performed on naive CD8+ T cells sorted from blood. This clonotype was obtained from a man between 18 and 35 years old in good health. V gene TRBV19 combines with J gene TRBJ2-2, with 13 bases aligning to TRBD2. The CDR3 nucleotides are TGTGCCAGTAGTAAGGGACTAGCGGGATTGGCCGGGGAGCTGTTTTTT. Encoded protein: CASSKGLAGLAGELFF.